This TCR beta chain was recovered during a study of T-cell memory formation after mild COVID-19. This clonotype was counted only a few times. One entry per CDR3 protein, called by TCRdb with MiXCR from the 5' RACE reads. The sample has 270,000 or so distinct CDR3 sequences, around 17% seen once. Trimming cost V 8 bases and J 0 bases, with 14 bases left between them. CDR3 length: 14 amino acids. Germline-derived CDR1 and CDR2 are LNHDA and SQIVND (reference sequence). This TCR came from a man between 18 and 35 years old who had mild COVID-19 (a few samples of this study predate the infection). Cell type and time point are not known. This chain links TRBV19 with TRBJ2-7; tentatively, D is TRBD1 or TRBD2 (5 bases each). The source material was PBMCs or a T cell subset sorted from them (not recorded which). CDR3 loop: CASGSPGSSYEQYF. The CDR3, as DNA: TGTGCCAGTGGGTCCCCAGGGAGCTCCTACGAGCAGTACTTC.